The 22 T cell receptor beta chains reported below all come from one sample, sequenced in a study of blood T cell repertoires in COVID-19. Clones were sequenced by immunoSEQ multiplex PCR, and TCRdb holds only the in-frame ones, with some missing. The data show more than 60,000 clones, with roughly 87% seen just once and 4.5% to 5% held by the top ten. Material: peripheral blood. These receptors came from a woman aged 50 to 65 with active COVID-19.

The chain carries TRBV28 and TRBJ1-5; 7 nucleotides match TRBD1. The V and J ends lost 3 bases and 4 bases, in that order; junction bases with no gene match: 3. This CDR3 has 14 amino acids. Germline loops: CDR1 MDHEN, CDR2 SYDVKM. This chain's CDR3 is CASSLGTANQPQHF. The CDR3 nucleotides are TGTGCCAGCAGTTTGGGGACAGCTAATCAGCCCCAGCATTTT.

V usage is TRBV10-3 and J usage is TRBJ2-7; D might be TRBD1 (7 bases). With 4 bases removed from V and 6 bases from J, the gap between germline ends came to 13 bases. The germline V gene encodes CDR1 ENHRY and CDR2 SYGVKD. This CDR3 contains 13 residues. The CDR3 reads CAISVQGEAEQYF. In DNA form, the CDR3 reads TGTGCCATCAGTGTCCAGGGGGAGGCCGAGCAGTACTTC.

The chain uses TRBV19 and TRBJ2-7; D is undetermined. The CDR3 length is 11 residues. V was clipped by 5 bases and J by 4 bases, with 6 bases between them. Germline CDR1 LNHDA, CDR2 SQIVND (reference sequence). The CDR3 nucleotides are TGTGCCAGTAGTGTCGGTTACGAGCAGTACTTC. Its translation is CASSVGYEQYF.

This clone has more than one count but fewer than ten. The chain recombines TRBV27 with TRBJ2-7; 9 bases line up with TRBD1. Germline assignment: CDR1 MNHEY and CDR2 SMNVEV (reference sequence). The CDR3 consists of 15 residues. Trimming cost V 6 bases and J 5 bases; bases outside gene matches: 11. Here the CDR3 reads CASRGFGTGNDEQYF. DNA for the CDR3: TGTGCCAGCAGGGGCTTTGGGACAGGGAATGACGAGCAGTACTTC.

The J gene is TRBJ2-1, the V gene TRBV27, with no clear D. From germline, CDR1 is MNHEY and CDR2 SMNVEV (reference sequence). The CDR3 contains 14 residues. V dropped 5 bases and J dropped 4 bases, with 12 bases sitting between them. CDR3 loop: CASSRDPQYNEQFF. The CDR3 region has the DNA TGTGCCAGCAGTCGTGATCCCCAGTACAATGAGCAGTTCTTC.

The chain couples TRBV28 to TRBJ2-1, with a weak D call TRBD1 (5 bases). Germline lookup yields CDR1 MDHEN and CDR2 SYDVKM. This CDR3 contains 15 residues. The V gene lost 2 bases and the J gene lost 0 bases, with 8 bases spanning the gap. CDR3 in DNA: TGTGCCAGCAGTTTAGGGGCCCTCTCCTACAATGAGCAGTTCTTC. Its translation is CASSLGALSYNEQFF. Using reference TRBV28 and TRBJ2-1 for the parts outside the CDR3, the full variable domain is DVKVTQSSRYLVKRTGEKVFLECVQDMDHENMFWYRQDPGLGLRLIYFSYDVKMKEKGDIPEGYSVSREKKERFSLILESASTNQTSMYLCASSLGALSYNEQFFGPGTRLTVL.

The chain is built from TRBV5-1 and TRBJ2-7, with 10 bases identical to TRBD2. CDR3 size: 18 residues. The junction had 14 bases not matched to a gene; V was cut back by 2 bases and J by 3 bases. Looked up from germline, CDR1 is SGHRS and CDR2 is YFSETQ. CDR3 sequence reads: CASSFLSGRASGSYEQYF. DNA for the CDR3: TGCGCCAGCAGCTTCTTAAGCGGCAGGGCTAGCGGGAGCTACGAGCAGTACTTC.

This CDR3 is CASSSLPGLAGEDEQFF. DNA for the CDR3: TGCGCCAGCAGCTCACTCCCGGGACTAGCGGGAGAAGATGAGCAGTTCTTC. This sequence joins TRBV4-1 and TRBJ2-1; 14 bases agree with TRBD2. The CDR3 contains 17 residues. The V gene end was trimmed by 5 bases and the J gene end by 8 bases; junction bases not matched to a gene: 11. The germline V gene has CDR1 MGHRA and CDR2 YSYEKL.

The chain combines TRBV2 with TRBJ1-5, with a weak D call TRBD1 (6 bases). The germline gives CDR1 SNHLY, CDR2 FYNNEI. V gave up 6 bases and J gave up 3 bases, with 12 bases separating them. The CDR3 sequence is 14 residues long. DNA of the CDR3: TGTGCCAGCAGGGGGACAACTGCCAATCAGCCCCAGCATTTT. Its protein is CASRGTTANQPQHF.

The chain carries TRBV28 and TRBJ2-7; tentative D call: TRBD2 (6 bases). Germline lookup yields CDR1 MDHEN and CDR2 SYDVKM. V shed 3 bases and J shed 4 bases, with 31 bases lying between them. This CDR3 is built from 20 residues. CDR3 nucleotides: TGTGCCAGCAGTTTGGGTGCCCTAGGTAGGGCCGCGCGGGGAATTTACGAGCAGTACTTC. This sequence encodes CASSLGALGRAARGIYEQYF.

The rearrangement joins TRBV7-9 to TRBJ2-7, with TRBD1 matching over 9 bases. V lost 7 bases and J lost 4; bases outside the gene matches: 5. Germline V gene data show CDR1 as SEHNR and CDR2 as FQNEAQ (reference sequence). CDR3 length equals 13 residues. The CDR3 DNA reads as TGTGCCAGCACCACGGGACAGGGTTACGAGCAGTACTTC. Its protein is CASTTGQGYEQYF.

This chain links TRBV7-9 with TRBJ2-3, with D maybe TRBD2 (5 bases). Trimming took 2 bases from V and 1 from J, leaving 10 bases between them. The CDR3 contains 15 residues. The V gene's germline CDR1 is SEHNR and CDR2 FQNEAQ (reference sequence). The CDR3 DNA is TGTGCCAGCAGCTTACAGCGGTTGGGCACAGATACGCAGTATTTT. Its translation is CASSLQRLGTDTQYF.

This clone was observed once. This rearrangement joins TRBV27 to TRBJ2-3; tentative D call: TRBD2 (6 bases). V was clipped by 1 base and J by 1 base, with 12 bases between them. Germline CDR1 MNHEY, CDR2 SMNVEV (reference sequence). The CDR3 sequence is 16 residues long. This CDR3 reads CASSLFPGDGTDTQYF. CDR3 bases: TGTGCCAGCAGTTTATTTCCGGGGGACGGCACAGATACGCAGTATTTT.

V gene TRBV27 combines with J gene TRBJ1-6; 8 nucleotides line up with TRBD1. CDR3 length: 18 amino acids. Trimming at V came to 5 bases and at J to 0 bases, leaving 9 bases not matched to a gene. Germline-derived CDR1 and CDR2 are MNHEY and SMNVEV (reference sequence). CDR3 nucleotides: TGTGCCAGCAGTAAGCGGACAGGGTACAGCTCCTATAATTCACCCCTCCACTTT. It translates to CASSKRTGYSSYNSPLHF.

The J gene is TRBJ1-2, the V gene TRBV28; D is ambiguous. From germline, CDR1 is MDHEN and CDR2 SYDVKM. Trimming removed 6 bases at V and 8 bases at J, with 10 bases between. The CDR3 consists of 11 residues. The CDR3 DNA is TGTGCCAGCAGCTTGGTCCAGGGCTACACCTTC. This translates into CASSLVQGYTF.

A single count supports this clone. The chain combines TRBV7-8 with TRBJ2-3; weak D call: TRBD1 (6 bases). The germline CDR1 and CDR2 sequences are SGHVS and FQNEAQ. Trimming shortened V by 8 bases and J by 0 bases, and 15 bases separated the two germline ends. The CDR3 runs to 15 residues. CDR3 bases: TGTGCCAGCCAAGGGGGAATTTGGAGCACAGATACGCAGTATTTT. It codes for CASQGGIWSTDTQYF.

This clone was detected once. The chain links TRBV6-5 to TRBJ1-5; 10 nucleotides agree with TRBD1. This CDR3 is 15 amino acids long. Trimming took 7 bases from V and 2 from J; bases not matched to a gene: 5. Germline CDR1 MNHEY, CDR2 SVGAGI. The CDR3 DNA sequence: TGTGCCAGCATCTCCGGGACAGGGGGCAATCAGCCCCAGCATTTT. This sequence encodes CASISGTGGNQPQHF.

V gene TRBV18 combines with J gene TRBJ1-1; maybe TRBD1 (5 bases). V lost 4 bases to trimming and J lost 10 bases, with 19 bases between them. Germline assignment: CDR1 KGHSH and CDR2 LQKENI. This CDR3 is 14 amino acids long. The CDR3 protein is CASSQNSGWKVAFF. The CDR3 DNA follows: TGTGCCAGCTCACAAAACTCAGGGTGGAAGGTAGCTTTCTTT.

The chain carries TRBV7-9 and TRBJ2-3; possible D gene TRBD1, 5 bases. The CDR3 is made up of 13 amino acids. Trimming removed 5 bases from V and 6 bases from J, with 12 bases in between. Germline V gene data show CDR1 as SEHNR and CDR2 as FQNEAQ (reference sequence). The CDR3, as DNA: TGTGCCAGCAGCCGAACAGGTTCGGATACGCAGTATTTT. Its protein is CASSRTGSDTQYF.

This chain uses TRBV9 with TRBJ2-2; D is undetermined. This CDR3 region has 15 residues. The germline V and J ends were trimmed by 3 bases and 4 bases, with 13 bases remaining between them. CDR1 and CDR2 from the germline V gene are SGDLS and YYNGEE. The CDR3 is CASSASPGATGELFF. Written as DNA, the CDR3 is TGTGCCAGCAGCGCCTCCCCCGGTGCCACCGGGGAGCTGTTTTTT.

This sequence joins TRBV4-1 and TRBJ2-7; the match to TRBD2 covers 10 bases. After removal of 1 base from V and 7 bases from J, the junction contained 7 bases not matched to a gene. The germline CDR1 and CDR2 sequences are MGHRA and YSYEKL. The CDR3 runs 15 residues. The CDR3 DNA reads TGCGCCAGCAGCCAAGTGAATAGCGGGGGGTGGGAGCAGTACTTC. Translated: CASSQVNSGGWEQYF.

This chain connects TRBV30 to TRBJ2-5; possibly TRBD1 for D (6 bases). Germline loops: CDR1 GTSNPN, CDR2 SVGIG (reference sequence). The CDR3 extends over 15 amino acids. The ends were cut back, 2 bases at V and 3 bases at J, with 16 bases in the middle. CDR3 DNA sequence: TGTGCCTGGAGTCCCCAGGCAGGGGTAAAAGAGACCCAGTACTTC. Protein sequence: CAWSPQAGVKETQYF.